The clone carrying this T cell receptor beta chain was picked up many times. No antigen is known for it. MiXCR, run by TCRdb on the RACE reads, gives a single entry per CDR3 protein. Seen here are about 380,000 distinct CDR3 sequences, roughly 5.3% observed once, and the top ten hold around 2.6%. Time point given: pre-sensitization, week 0. Sample treatment: therapeutic diphenylcyclopropenone sensitization with weekly scalp DPC. This sample is drawn from a study of human T cells and chemical hapten exposure. Study context: The cohort included alopecia areata under or over 50% scalp, totalis and universalis.

V lost 2 bases to trimming and J lost 0 bases, with 11 bases between them. Germline CDR1 and CDR2: MNHEY and SVGAGI. The CDR3 length is 17 residues. Study-level points and caveats: Donors had alopecia, so their immune response may differ from healthy people's.

The clonotype comes from a woman aged 50 to 60 with alopecia areata. Some clones in this sample may be carry-over from other donors' samples. Here the sequenced sample was whole blood, taken in connection with sensitization to the hapten diphenylcyclopropenone (DPC). The chain uses TRBV6-5 and TRBJ2-6; D could derive from TRBD1 or TRBD2 (5 bases each). The CDR3 DNA follows: TGTGCCAGCAGTTACCAAGGGACGTACTCTGGGGCCAACGTCCTGACTTTC. Its translation: CASSYQGTYSGANVLTF.